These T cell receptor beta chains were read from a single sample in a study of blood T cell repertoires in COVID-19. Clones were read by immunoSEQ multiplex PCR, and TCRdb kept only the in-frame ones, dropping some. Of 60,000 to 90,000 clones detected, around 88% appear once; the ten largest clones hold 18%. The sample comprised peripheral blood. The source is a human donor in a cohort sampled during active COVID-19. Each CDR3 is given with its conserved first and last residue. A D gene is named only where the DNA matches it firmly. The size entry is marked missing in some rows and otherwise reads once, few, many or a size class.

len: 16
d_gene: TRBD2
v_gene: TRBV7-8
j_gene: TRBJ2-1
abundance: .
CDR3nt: TGTGCCAGCAGCAACAGACTAGCGGGGGGCTACAATGAGCAGTTCTTC
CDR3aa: CASSNRLAGGYNEQFF

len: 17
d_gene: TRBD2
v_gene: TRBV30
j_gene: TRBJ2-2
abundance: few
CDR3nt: TGTGCCTGGAGTGTACTGGCTAGCGGGAGGGCCACCGGGGAGCTGTTTTTT
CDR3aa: CAWSVLASGRATGELFF

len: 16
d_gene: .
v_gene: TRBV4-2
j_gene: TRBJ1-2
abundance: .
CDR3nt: TGTGCCAGCAGCCAAGAACCACAAGGTGGAGATTATGGCCACACCTTC
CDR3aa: CASSQEPQGGDYGHTF

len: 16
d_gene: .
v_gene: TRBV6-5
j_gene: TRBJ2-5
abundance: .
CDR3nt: TGTGCCAGCAGTTACTCCGGGGTATTGGGCCAAGAGACCCAGTACTTC
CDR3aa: CASSYSGVLGQETQYF

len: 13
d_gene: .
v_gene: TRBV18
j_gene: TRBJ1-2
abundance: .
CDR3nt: TGTGCCAGCTTGTCCCGTCTTGACTATGGCTACACCTTC
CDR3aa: CASLSRLDYGYTF

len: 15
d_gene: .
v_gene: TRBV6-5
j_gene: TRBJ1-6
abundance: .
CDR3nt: TGTGCCAGCAGTTTCGACAGGATCTATAATTCACCCCTCCACTTT
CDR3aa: CASSFDRIYNSPLHF

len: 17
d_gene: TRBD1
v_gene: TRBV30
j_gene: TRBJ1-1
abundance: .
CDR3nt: TGTGCCTGGAGTGTACTCCGGGACAGGGGTGGGAACACTGAAGCTTTCTTT
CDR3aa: CAWSVLRDRGGNTEAFF

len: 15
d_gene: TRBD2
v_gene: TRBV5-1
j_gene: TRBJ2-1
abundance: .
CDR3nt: TGCGCCAGCAGCCTAGGGACTAGCGGGTACAATGAGCAGTTCTTC
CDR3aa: CASSLGTSGYNEQFF

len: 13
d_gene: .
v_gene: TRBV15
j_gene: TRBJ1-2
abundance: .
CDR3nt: TGTGCCACCAGCAGAGACAGGAACTATGGCTACACCTTC
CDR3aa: CATSRDRNYGYTF

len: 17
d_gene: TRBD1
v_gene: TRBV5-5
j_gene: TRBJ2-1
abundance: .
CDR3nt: TGTGCCAGCAGCCCCAGGACAGGGTTTAGCTCCTACAATGAGCAGTTCTTC
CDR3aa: CASSPRTGFSSYNEQFF

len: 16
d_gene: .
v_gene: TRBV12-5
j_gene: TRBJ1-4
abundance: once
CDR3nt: TGTGCTAGTAGGAGGGGCGGATCAGGCTTGAATGAAAAACTGTTTTTT
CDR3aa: CASRRGGSGLNEKLFF

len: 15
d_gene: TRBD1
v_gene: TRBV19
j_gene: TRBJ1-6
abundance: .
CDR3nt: TGTGCCAGTAGTATGGGACAGCTAAATAATTCACCCCTCCACTTT
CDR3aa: CASSMGQLNNSPLHF

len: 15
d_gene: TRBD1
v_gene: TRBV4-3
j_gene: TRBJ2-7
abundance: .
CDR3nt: TGCGCCAGCAGCCAAGGGACAGGGCCCTCCTACGAGCAGTACTTC
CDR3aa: CASSQGTGPSYEQYF

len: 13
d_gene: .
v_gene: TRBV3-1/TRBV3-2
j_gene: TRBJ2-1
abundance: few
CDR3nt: TGTGCCAGCAGCCAAGTATCGAGCAATGAGCAGTTCTTC
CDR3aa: CASSQVSSNEQFF

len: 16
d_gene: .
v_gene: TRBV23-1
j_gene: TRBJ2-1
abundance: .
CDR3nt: TGCGCCAGCAGTCAAGAGGGACAACCACCCCACCATGAGCAGTTCTTC
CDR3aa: CASSQEGQPPHHEQFF

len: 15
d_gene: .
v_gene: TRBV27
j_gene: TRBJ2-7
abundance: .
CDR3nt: TGTGCCAGCAGTTTATCGATCAGGATAACCTACGAGCAGTACTTC
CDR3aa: CASSLSIRITYEQYF

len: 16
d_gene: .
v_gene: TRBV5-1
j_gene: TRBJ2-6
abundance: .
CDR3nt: TGCGCCAGCAGCTTGGGTTTCGGGGAGCTGGCCAACGTCCTGACTTTC
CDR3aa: CASSLGFGELANVLTF

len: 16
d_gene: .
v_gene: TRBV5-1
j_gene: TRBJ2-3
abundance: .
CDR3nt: TGCGCCAGCAGCCCAAACACCGGGAGTATCGCAGATACGCAGTATTTT
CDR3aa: CASSPNTGSIADTQYF

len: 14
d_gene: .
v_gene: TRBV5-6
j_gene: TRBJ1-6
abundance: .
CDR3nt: TGTGCCAGCAGCGCAGGAAATTTTAATTCACCCCTCCACTTT
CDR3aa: CASSAGNFNSPLHF

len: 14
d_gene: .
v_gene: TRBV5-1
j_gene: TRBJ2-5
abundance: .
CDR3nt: TGCGCCAGCAGCTTGGCCAGGGGGGAAGAGACCCAGTACTTC
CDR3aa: CASSLARGEETQYF

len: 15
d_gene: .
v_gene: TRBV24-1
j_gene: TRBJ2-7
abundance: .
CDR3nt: TGTGCCACCAGTGATCCCGGGAAAAGCTCCTACGAGCAGTACTTC
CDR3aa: CATSDPGKSSYEQYF

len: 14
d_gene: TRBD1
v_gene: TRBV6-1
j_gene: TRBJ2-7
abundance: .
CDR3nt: TGTGCCAGCAGTGACCGGACAGGTTCGCGCGAGCAGTACTTC
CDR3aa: CASSDRTGSREQYF

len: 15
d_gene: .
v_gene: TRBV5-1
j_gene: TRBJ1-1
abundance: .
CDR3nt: TGCGCCAGCAGCTCGGAGGGTCGGCGGGGCACTGAAGCTTTCTTT
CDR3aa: CASSSEGRRGTEAFF

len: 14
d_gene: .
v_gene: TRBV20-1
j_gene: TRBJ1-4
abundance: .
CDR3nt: TGCAGTGCTAGTCGGCTCCCGGAGCGTGAAAAACTGTTTTTT
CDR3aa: CSASRLPEREKLFF

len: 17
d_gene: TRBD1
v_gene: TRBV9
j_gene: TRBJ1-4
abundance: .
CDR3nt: TGTGCCAGCAGCGTAGGGGGACCCGGGACAGGGGAGGAAAAACTGTTTTTT
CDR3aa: CASSVGGPGTGEEKLFF

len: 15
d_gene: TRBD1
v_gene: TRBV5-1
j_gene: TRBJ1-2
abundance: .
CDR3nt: TGCGCCAGCAGCTTAAAAGGACAGGGGGTCGACGGCTACACCTTC
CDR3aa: CASSLKGQGVDGYTF

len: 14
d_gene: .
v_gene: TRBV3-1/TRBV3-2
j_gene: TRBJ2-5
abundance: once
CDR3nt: TGTGCCAGCAACAGCGGGGGGACAGGAGAGACCCAGTACTTC
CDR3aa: CASNSGGTGETQYF

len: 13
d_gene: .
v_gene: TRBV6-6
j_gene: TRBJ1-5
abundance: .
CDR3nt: TGTGCCAGCAGTTCGCACAGGGACCAGCCCCAGCATTTT
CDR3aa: CASSSHRDQPQHF

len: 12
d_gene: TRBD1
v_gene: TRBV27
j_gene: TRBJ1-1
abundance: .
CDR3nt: TGTGCCAGCACCGCTCAGGGGGCGGGGGCTTTCTTT
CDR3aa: CASTAQGAGAFF

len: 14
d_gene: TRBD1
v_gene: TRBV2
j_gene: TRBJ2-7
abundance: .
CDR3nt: TGTGCCGGGCCGGACAGGGGAGAAACCTACGAGCAGTACTTC
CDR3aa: CAGPDRGETYEQYF

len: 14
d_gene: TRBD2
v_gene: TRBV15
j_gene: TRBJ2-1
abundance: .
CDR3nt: TGTGCCACCAACCCCGGGACTAGCAGACTGGGGCAGTTCTTC
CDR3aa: CATNPGTSRLGQFF

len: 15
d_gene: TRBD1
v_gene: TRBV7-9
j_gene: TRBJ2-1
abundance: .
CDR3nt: TGTGCCAGCAGCTTAGCCGTGGGACAGGACAATGAGCAGTTCTTC
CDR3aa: CASSLAVGQDNEQFF

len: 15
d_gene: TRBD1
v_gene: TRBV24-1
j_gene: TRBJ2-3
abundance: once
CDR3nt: TGTGCCACCAGAGCCGGGACAGGCTACACAGATACGCAGTATTTT
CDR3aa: CATRAGTGYTDTQYF

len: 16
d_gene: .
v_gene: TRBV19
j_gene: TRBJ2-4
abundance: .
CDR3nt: TGTGCCAGTAGTGGCGGGGTTCGCTCCCCCAAAAACATTCAGTACTTC
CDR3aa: CASSGGVRSPKNIQYF

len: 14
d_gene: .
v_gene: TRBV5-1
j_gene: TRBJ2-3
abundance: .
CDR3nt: TGCGCCAGCAGCTTGGACAGGGCCACAGATACGCAGTATTTT
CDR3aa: CASSLDRATDTQYF

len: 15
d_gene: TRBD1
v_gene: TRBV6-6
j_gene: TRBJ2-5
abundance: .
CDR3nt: TGTGCCAGCAGAGAGATCACAGGGGCAGGAGAGACCCAGTACTTC
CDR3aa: CASREITGAGETQYF

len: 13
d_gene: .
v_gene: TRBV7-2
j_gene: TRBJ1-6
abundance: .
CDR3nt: TGTGCCAGCAGCCTATACAGGGACTCACCCCTCCACTTT
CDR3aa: CASSLYRDSPLHF

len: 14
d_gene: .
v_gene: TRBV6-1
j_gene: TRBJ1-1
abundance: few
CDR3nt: TGTGCCAGCAGTGAAGTAGGGGCCGGAATTGAAGCTTTCTTT
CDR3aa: CASSEVGAGIEAFF

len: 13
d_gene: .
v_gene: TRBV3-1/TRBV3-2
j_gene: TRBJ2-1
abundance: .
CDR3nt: TGTGCCAGCAGCCAGACCCCGGAGGGTGAGCAGTTCTTC
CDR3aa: CASSQTPEGEQFF

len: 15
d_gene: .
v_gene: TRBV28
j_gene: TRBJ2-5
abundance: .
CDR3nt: TGTGCCAGCAGTTTATTCGGTCCAGGGGAAGAGACCCAGTACTTC
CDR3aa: CASSLFGPGEETQYF

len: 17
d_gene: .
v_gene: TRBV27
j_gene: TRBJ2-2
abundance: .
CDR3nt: TGTGCCAGCAGCCCTCCGGGACTCGTATCGAACACCGGGGAGCTGTTTTTT
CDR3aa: CASSPPGLVSNTGELFF

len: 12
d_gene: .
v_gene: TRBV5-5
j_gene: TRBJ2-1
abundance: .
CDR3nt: TGTGCCAGCGCGCTACAGGGAAATGAGCAGTTCTTC
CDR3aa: CASALQGNEQFF

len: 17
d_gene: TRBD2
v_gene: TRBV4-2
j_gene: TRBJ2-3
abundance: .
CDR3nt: TGTGCCAGCAGCCAACGTTTGGCGGGAGTCGATTCAGATACGCAGTATTTT
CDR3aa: CASSQRLAGVDSDTQYF

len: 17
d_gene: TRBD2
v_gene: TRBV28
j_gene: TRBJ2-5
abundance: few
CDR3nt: TGTGCCAGCAGGATGATGGCCGAAACTAGCGTCCGAGAGACCCAGTACTTC
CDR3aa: CASRMMAETSVRETQYF

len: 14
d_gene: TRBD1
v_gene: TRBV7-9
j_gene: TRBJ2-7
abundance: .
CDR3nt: TGTGCCAGCAGCCCACAGGGGGCTCCCCACGAGCAGTACTTC
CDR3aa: CASSPQGAPHEQYF

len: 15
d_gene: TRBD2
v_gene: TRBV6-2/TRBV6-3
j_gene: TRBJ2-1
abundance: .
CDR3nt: TGTGCCAGCAGTTATGGCGGGGGGGCTCGGAATGAGCAGTTCTTC
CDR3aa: CASSYGGGARNEQFF

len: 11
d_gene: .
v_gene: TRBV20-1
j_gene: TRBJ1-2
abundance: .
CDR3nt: TGCAGTGCTACAGACAGTTATGGCTACACCTTC
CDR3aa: CSATDSYGYTF

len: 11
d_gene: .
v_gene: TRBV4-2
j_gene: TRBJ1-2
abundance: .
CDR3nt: TGTGCCAGCAGAGGGCCCTATGGCTACACCTTC
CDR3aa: CASRGPYGYTF

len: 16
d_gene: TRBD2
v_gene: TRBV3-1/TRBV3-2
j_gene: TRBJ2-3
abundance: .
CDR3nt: TGTGCCAGCAGCCAAGAACCGCGCCGGCTAGCGGGATTTCAGTATTTT
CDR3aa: CASSQEPRRLAGFQYF

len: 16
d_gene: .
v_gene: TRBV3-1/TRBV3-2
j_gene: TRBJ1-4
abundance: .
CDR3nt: TGTGCCAGCAGCCCGCGGGGCTCTGCAACTAATGAAAAACTGTTTTTT
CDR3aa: CASSPRGSATNEKLFF

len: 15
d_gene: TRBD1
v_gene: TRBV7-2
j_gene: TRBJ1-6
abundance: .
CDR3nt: TGTGCCAGCAGCCGCAGGACAGGGGTCAATTCACCCCTCCACTTT
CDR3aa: CASSRRTGVNSPLHF

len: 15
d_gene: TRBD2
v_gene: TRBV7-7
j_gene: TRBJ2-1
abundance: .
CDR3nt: TGTGCCAGCAGCCCGGGACTAATCTCCTACAATGAGCAGTTCTTC
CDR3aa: CASSPGLISYNEQFF

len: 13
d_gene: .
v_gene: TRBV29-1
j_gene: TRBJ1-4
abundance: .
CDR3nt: TGCAGCGTTGAGGCAGGACACTATGAAAAACTGTTTTTT
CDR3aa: CSVEAGHYEKLFF